These 15 T cell receptor beta chains were all obtained from the same sample, sequenced in a study of cytomegalovirus exposure and HLA in healthy donors. Sequencing was performed with immunoSEQ multiplex PCR; in TCRdb, only in-frame clones are kept and a portion is missing. The sample has roughly 260,000 clones; just under 90% are singletons. Sample: PBMCs. Receptor source: a man younger than 35 in good health and CMV-seronegative.

This clone has more than one count but fewer than ten. This chain uses TRBV4-3 with TRBJ2-1; 8 nucleotides match TRBD2. Germline V gene lookup returns CDR1 LGHNA and CDR2 YSLEER. Trimming took 1 base from V and 9 from J; bases not matched to a gene: 8. This CDR3 region has 15 residues. DNA for the CDR3: TGCGCCAGCAGCCAAGGGGGACTAGAAAGTATTGAGCAGTTCTTC. It codes for CASSQGGLESIEQFF.

The chain uses TRBV25-1 and TRBJ2-7, with 10 positions matching TRBD1. With 4 bases clipped from V and 2 bases from J, the junction kept 5 bases outside the gene matches. This CDR3 has 15 amino acids. The germline gives CDR1 MGHDK, CDR2 SYGVNS. CDR3 sequence reads: CASSGGDRGTYEQYF. The CDR3 DNA is TGTGCCAGCAGTGGCGGGGACAGGGGAACCTACGAGCAGTACTTC.

This chain joins TRBV5-4 and TRBJ2-7, with D maybe TRBD2 (5 bases). CDR3 length: 16 residues. V was trimmed by 3 bases and J by 0 bases, leaving 16 bases between them. The germline gives CDR1 SGHNT, CDR2 YYREEE (reference sequence). DNA for the CDR3: TGTGCCAGCAGCTCGTGGGAGTATACGAGCTCCTACGAGCAGTACTTC. Protein sequence: CASSSWEYTSSYEQYF. Filled out from reference TRBV5-4 and TRBJ2-7, the complete variable domain reads ETGVTQSPTHLIKTRGQQVTLRCSSQSGHNTVSWYQQALGQGPQFIFQYYREEENGRGNFPPRFSGLQFPNYSSELNVNALELDDSALYLCASSSWEYTSSYEQYFGPGTRLTVT.

The J gene is TRBJ2-7, the V gene TRBV28; 7 nucleotides agree with TRBD2. Germline values: CDR1 MDHEN, CDR2 SYDVKM. The CDR3 is made up of 17 amino acids. V trimming: 1 base; J trimming: 6 bases; junction bases outside the gene matches: 15. The CDR3 region has the DNA TGTGCCAGCAGTTTATCCCGGCTTGGGGAGGGGCCGGTCGAGCAGTACTTC. Translated, it gives CASSLSRLGEGPVEQYF.

This CDR3 reads CASSLVLAGGYNEQFF. In DNA, the CDR3 is TGTGCCAGCAGTTTAGTTCTAGCGGGGGGTTACAATGAGCAGTTCTTC. This chain uses TRBV27 with TRBJ2-1; 11 positions match TRBD2. Trimming removed 2 bases from V and 4 bases from J; junction bases left unmatched: 4. CDR1 MNHEY and CDR2 SMNVEV come from the germline V gene (reference sequence). The CDR3 runs to 16 residues.

The chain couples TRBV9 to TRBJ2-1, with TRBD2 matching 9 bases. V gave up 3 bases and J gave up 8 bases; unmatched junction bases: 12. The CDR3 covers 16 residues. Germline CDR1 and CDR2: SGDLS and YYNGEE. The CDR3 is CASSAVEGLAGDEQFF. CDR3 nucleotide sequence: TGTGCCAGCAGCGCCGTCGAGGGACTAGCAGGAGATGAGCAGTTCTTC.

This CDR3 reads CASSPTGANEQYF. The CDR3 DNA reads TGTGCCAGCAGTCCGACAGGGGCCAACGAGCAGTACTTC. V and J are TRBV27 and TRBJ2-7, with 8 bases identical to TRBD1. The V and J ends lost 5 bases and 5 bases, in that order; junction bases with no gene match: 5. This CDR3 is 13 amino acids long. Germline CDR1 reads MNHEY; CDR2 reads SMNVEV (reference sequence).

The CDR3 nucleotides read TGTGCCAGCAGCCTCCGTGATAGCTCCTACAATGAGCAGTTCTTC. The encoded protein is CASSLRDSSYNEQFF. The rearrangement links TRBV11-3 to TRBJ2-1; no clear D. CDR1 is SGHNT, CDR2 YENEEA, per germline. This CDR3 has 15 amino acids. The V end lost 5 bases, the J end lost 0 bases, and 11 bases lay between the germline ends.

This clone came up a few times. The CDR3 sequence: CASSRDRTNTGELFF. The CDR3 DNA is TGTGCCAGCAGCAGGGACAGGACGAACACCGGGGAGCTGTTTTTT. V gene TRBV7-9 combines with J gene TRBJ2-2; 8 bases map to TRBD1. This CDR3 has 15 residues. Losses at the gene ends were 5 bases for V and 0 bases for J; bases not matched to a gene: 2. In germline, CDR1 is SEHNR, CDR2 FQNEAQ (reference sequence).

The chain carries TRBV7-8 and TRBJ1-1; no definite D call. V shed 8 bases and J shed 5 bases, with 27 bases lying between them. The CDR3 runs 17 residues. Germline lookup yields CDR1 SGHVS and CDR2 FQNEAQ. CDR3 bases: TGTGCCAGCTTCTTAACGGGTCCGTTAACGCGGCGGACTGAAGCTTTCTTT. This sequence encodes CASFLTGPLTRRTEAFF.

About this clone itself: Distinct nucleotide sequences in the sample also encode this CDR3. The genes are TRBV5-1 and TRBJ2-1; D gene uncertain. Per the germline V gene, CDR1 is SGHRS and CDR2 is YFSETQ. V was shortened by 3 bases and J by 4 bases, with 2 bases between the two germline ends. The CDR3 is 11 residues long. The CDR3 loop is CASSSYNEQFF. In DNA, the CDR3 is TGCGCCAGCAGCTCTTACAATGAGCAGTTCTTC. The complete variable domain, with remaining parts taken from reference TRBV5-1 and TRBJ2-1, reads KAGVTQTPRYLIKTRGQQVTLSCSPISGHRSVSWYQQTPGQGLQFLFEYFSETQRNKGNFPGRFSGRQFSNSRSEMNVSTLELGDSALYLCASSSYNEQFFGPGTRLTVL.

V and J are TRBV6-1 and TRBJ2-7, with 9 bases lining up with TRBD1. The junction had 13 bases not matched to a gene; V was cut back by 3 bases and J by 7 bases. The CDR3 spans 16 residues. CDR1 is MNHNS and CDR2 is SASEGT in the germline V gene. The CDR3 loop is CASSEVFGQGSIEQYF. CDR3 in DNA: TGTGCCAGCAGTGAGGTTTTCGGACAGGGGTCTATAGAGCAGTACTTC.

V usage is TRBV4-1 and J usage is TRBJ2-3, with D unresolved. Between the trimmed V and J ends, which lost 1 base and 2 bases, there was a span of 10 bases. CDR1 is MGHRA, CDR2 YSYEKL, per germline. The CDR3 loop spans 15 amino acids. The CDR3 is CASSQGARLTDTQYF. Written as DNA, the CDR3 is TGCGCCAGCAGCCAAGGTGCCAGGCTCACAGATACGCAGTATTTT.

The CDR3 nucleotides are TGTGCCATCAGTGAGCTAGCGGGAGGCGATACGCAGTATTTT. Its translation: CAISELAGGDTQYF. The chain uses TRBV10-3 and TRBJ2-3; 11 bases are shared with TRBD2. J lost 6 bases, V lost 2 bases, and 1 base had no gene match. Germline lookup yields CDR1 ENHRY and CDR2 SYGVKD. The CDR3 consists of 14 residues.

The J gene is TRBJ2-7, the V gene TRBV27, with 9 bases fitting TRBD2. Trimming took 2 bases from V and 1 from J; bases not matched to a gene: 9. Germline CDR1 reads MNHEY; CDR2 reads SMNVEV (reference sequence). The CDR3 extends over 17 amino acids. CDR3 coding DNA: TGTGCCAGCAGTTTAGGCTTTGGTAGCGGGAGTTCCTACGAGCAGTACTTC. It codes for CASSLGFGSGSSYEQYF.